One sample yielded the 21 T cell receptor beta chains listed below, sequenced in a study of blood T cell repertoires in COVID-19. TCRdb's table, derived via immunoSEQ multiplex PCR, lists solely in-frame clones and lacks some. The table shows under 35,000 clones, with about 89% occurring only once. What was sequenced was peripheral blood. These receptors originate from a human donor in a cohort sampled during active COVID-19.

The chain combines TRBV6-1 with TRBJ1-1; TRBD1 matches 8 bases. Trimming took 1 base from V and 7 from J; bases not matched to a gene: 2. This CDR3 contains 13 residues. Germline CDR1 and CDR2: MNHNS and SASEGT. CDR3 nucleotide sequence: TGTGCCAGCAGTGAAGTGACAGGGGTTGAAGCTTTCTTT. Amino acids: CASSEVTGVEAFF.

The V call is TRBV27, the J call TRBJ1-5, with 9 bases aligning to TRBD1. The junction had 10 bases not matched to a gene; V was cut back by 6 bases and J by 7 bases. Germline-derived CDR1 and CDR2 are MNHEY and SMNVEV (reference sequence). The CDR3 spans 15 residues. The CDR3 region is CASSSGTGRRQPQHF. Written as DNA, the CDR3 is TGTGCCAGCAGCTCCGGGACAGGGAGACGCCAGCCCCAGCATTTT.

J is TRBJ1-1 and V is TRBV7-3, with D perhaps TRBD1 (5 bases). Germline V lookup: CDR1 SGHTA, CDR2 FQGTGA. The CDR3 contains 13 residues. V was pared by 3 bases and J by 11 bases, with 16 bases between. The CDR3 DNA reads as TGTGCCAGCAGCTTCTTCCAGTGGGGCCGCGCTTTCTTT. Its translation is CASSFFQWGRAFF.

V usage is TRBV5-1 and J usage is TRBJ1-2; no definite D call. The CDR3 is made up of 15 amino acids. CDR1 is SGHRS and CDR2 is YFSETQ in the germline V gene. Trimming left V 6 bases short and J 1 base short, with 16 bases between. The CDR3 loop is CASNANPRNNYGYTF. The CDR3 DNA follows: TGCGCCAGCAATGCCAACCCCAGGAATAACTATGGCTACACCTTC.

The chain couples TRBV5-6 to TRBJ1-4; TRBD1 is a possible D gene (5 bases). There are 14 residues in the CDR3. The germline V and J ends were trimmed by 3 bases and 2 bases, with 8 bases remaining between them. CDR1 and CDR2 (germline): SGHDT, YYEEEE. CDR3 in amino acids: CASSSRATNEKLFF. CDR3 coding DNA: TGTGCCAGCAGCTCCAGGGCGACTAATGAAAAACTGTTTTTT.

A single count supports this clone. The rearrangement joins TRBV5-4 to TRBJ2-3, with 7 bases that match TRBD2. The CDR3 has 16 amino acids. CDR1 is SGHNT, CDR2 YYREEE, per germline (reference sequence). Germline trimming cut 4 bases from V and 4 bases from J; bases unmatched to any gene: 12. CDR3 DNA: TGTGCCAGCAGCACCGGGGGGTCCGGTGCTCCAGATACGCAGTATTTT. This sequence encodes CASSTGGSGAPDTQYF.

This chain links TRBV25-1 with TRBJ1-1; D remains unclear. This CDR3 region has 13 residues. Trimming took 4 bases from V and 1 from J, leaving 7 bases between them. Germline values: CDR1 MGHDK, CDR2 SYGVNS. In DNA, the CDR3 is TGTGCCAGCAGTGGGCCCCAGAACACTGAAGCTTTCTTT. Protein product: CASSGPQNTEAFF.

The count of this clone is one. The V gene is TRBV5-4, the J gene TRBJ2-2; D is undetermined. Germline lookup yields CDR1 SGHNT and CDR2 YYREEE (reference sequence). Trimming stripped 2 bases from V and 0 bases from J, with 8 bases between. The CDR3 sequence is 15 residues long. Written as DNA, the CDR3 is TGTGCCAGCAGCTTCATAGAATCGAACACCGGGGAGCTGTTTTTT. This codes for CASSFIESNTGELFF.

The chain links TRBV6-5 to TRBJ1-1; a possible D gene is TRBD1 (5 bases). Germline loops: CDR1 MNHEY, CDR2 SVGAGI. Trimming removed 1 base from V and 3 bases from J, with 15 bases in between. CDR3 length: 16 residues. CDR3 loop: CASSYFGGRGDTEAFF. The CDR3, as DNA: TGTGCCAGCAGTTACTTTGGTGGTCGGGGGGACACTGAAGCTTTCTTT.

This chain connects TRBV6-6 to TRBJ1-1; no firm D call. This CDR3 is 10 amino acids long. From germline, CDR1 is MNHNY and CDR2 SVGAGI (reference sequence). V lost 6 bases and J lost 9, with 8 bases in between. The DNA for the CDR3 is TGTGCCAGCAGCCCGAGCCAAGCTTTCTTT. Protein sequence: CASSPSQAFF.

The chain uses TRBV29-1 and TRBJ1-1; D ambiguous. Trimming took 2 bases from V and 11 from J, leaving 15 bases between them. CDR1 SQVTM and CDR2 ANQGSEA come from the germline V gene. This CDR3 is built from 12 residues. The CDR3 is CSVEPSEWLAFF. The CDR3 bases are TGCAGCGTTGAACCCTCAGAATGGCTGGCTTTCTTT.

The rearrangement links TRBV27 to TRBJ2-2; 14 bases are a match to TRBD2. The CDR3 contains 17 residues. Germline V gene data show CDR1 as MNHEY and CDR2 as SMNVEV (reference sequence). V shed 5 bases and J 1 base; nucleotides not matched to a gene: 3. CDR3 bases: TGTGCCAGCAGTCGGACTAGCGGGGGGAGGAACACCGGGGAGCTGTTTTTT. This translates into CASSRTSGGRNTGELFF.

The V and J genes are TRBV12-5 and TRBJ2-2; possibly TRBD2 for D (6 bases). V lost 4 bases and J lost 3, with 12 bases in between. Per the germline V gene, CDR1 is LGHNT and CDR2 is FRNRAP. The length of the CDR3 is 15 residues. The CDR3 here is CASGYLAEDTGELFF. CDR3 DNA: TGTGCTAGTGGTTATTTAGCGGAGGACACCGGGGAGCTGTTTTTT.

The rearrangement joins TRBV29-1 to TRBJ2-7; D might be TRBD2 (6 bases). V dropped 1 base and J dropped 3 bases, with 13 bases sitting between them. There are 14 residues in the CDR3. Germline CDR1 reads SQVTM; CDR2 reads ANQGSEA. For the CDR3, the DNA is TGCAGCGTTGAAGCGGGGGTAGGGGACTACGAGCAGTACTTC. Its translation: CSVEAGVGDYEQYF.

The V call is TRBV4-1, the J call TRBJ2-5; the D gene is possibly TRBD2 (5 bases). CDR3 length: 18 residues. Trimming took 3 bases from V and 1 from J, leaving 21 bases between them. CDR1 MGHRA and CDR2 YSYEKL come from the germline V gene. As DNA, the CDR3 is TGCGCCAGCAGCCAGCACGTAGGGAGACCCGCCTTCCAAGAGACCCAGTACTTC. Its translation is CASSQHVGRPAFQETQYF.

The chain combines TRBV20-1 with TRBJ2-7; the D is unclear. The CDR3 length is 11 residues. Looked up from germline, CDR1 is DFQATT and CDR2 is SNEGSKA (reference sequence). V lost 1 base and J 3 bases, leaving 4 bases between the germline ends. The CDR3 spells CSARGDYEQYF. CDR3 nucleotides: TGCAGTGCTAGAGGAGACTACGAGCAGTACTTC.

The chain joins TRBV19 to TRBJ1-4, with 9 bases identical to TRBD1. CDR3 length equals 19 residues. Germline values: CDR1 LNHDA, CDR2 SQIVND (reference sequence). J was trimmed by 0 bases and V by 5 bases; bases with no gene match: 13. DNA for the CDR3: TGTGCCAGTAGTCTGTCGGGGACAGGGATAGGAACAACTAATGAAAAACTGTTTTTT. Amino acid sequence: CASSLSGTGIGTTNEKLFF.

CDR3 residues: CASSLVSGQGFGETQYF. The CDR3 coding sequence is TGCGCCAGCAGCTTGGTTTCGGGACAGGGTTTTGGAGAGACCCAGTACTTC. The genes are TRBV5-1 and TRBJ2-5, with TRBD1 identical over 9 bases. The length of the CDR3 is 17 residues. Germline CDR1 reads SGHRS; CDR2 reads YFSETQ. The J segment lost 4 bases and the V segment lost 0 bases, leaving 10 bases of the junction unmatched.

The chain employs TRBV3-1 (or the pseudogene TRBV3-2) and TRBJ2-2; 10 nucleotides line up with TRBD1. Trimming took 4 bases from V and 3 from J; bases not matched to a gene: 14. This CDR3 spans 19 amino acids. Germline lookup yields CDR1 LGHDT and CDR2 YNNKEL (reference sequence). CDR3 coding DNA: TGTGCCAGCAGCCCTCGAATTATAACCGGGACAGGGGACACCGGGGAGCTGTTTTTT. Translated: CASSPRIITGTGDTGELFF.

The chain has TRBV7-2 and TRBJ1-2, with 12 bases fitting TRBD1. Germline lookup yields CDR1 SGHTA and CDR2 FQGNSA. CDR3 size: 14 residues. The J segment lost 7 bases and the V segment lost 3 bases, leaving 3 bases of the junction unmatched. CDR3 residues: CASSLGQGAGGYTF. For the CDR3, the DNA is TGTGCCAGCAGCTTGGGACAGGGGGCTGGTGGCTACACCTTC.

The chain recombines TRBV27 with TRBJ2-5; perhaps TRBD1 as D (6 bases). The V gene lost 1 base and the J gene lost 5 bases, with 11 bases spanning the gap. The CDR3 contains 14 residues. Germline V CDR1 and CDR2: MNHEY, SMNVEV (reference sequence). The chain's CDR3 is CASSLFAGDETQYF. CDR3 DNA: TGTGCCAGCAGTTTATTCGCAGGGGACGAGACCCAGTACTTC.